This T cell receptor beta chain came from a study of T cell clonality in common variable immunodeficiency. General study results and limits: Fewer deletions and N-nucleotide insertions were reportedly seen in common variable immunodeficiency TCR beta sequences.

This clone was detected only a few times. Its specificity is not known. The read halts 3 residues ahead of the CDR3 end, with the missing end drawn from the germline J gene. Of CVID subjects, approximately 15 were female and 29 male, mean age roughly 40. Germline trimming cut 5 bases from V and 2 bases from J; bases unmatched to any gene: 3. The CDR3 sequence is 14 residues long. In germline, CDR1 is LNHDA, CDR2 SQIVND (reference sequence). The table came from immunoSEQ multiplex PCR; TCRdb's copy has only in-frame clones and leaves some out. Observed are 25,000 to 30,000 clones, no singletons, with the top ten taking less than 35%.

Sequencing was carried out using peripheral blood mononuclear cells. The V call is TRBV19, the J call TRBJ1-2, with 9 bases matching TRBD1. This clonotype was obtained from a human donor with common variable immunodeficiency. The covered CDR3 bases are TGTGCCAGTAGTGCTGGACAGGGGAACTATGGC. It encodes CASSAGQGNYG. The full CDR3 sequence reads CASSAGQGNYGYTF.